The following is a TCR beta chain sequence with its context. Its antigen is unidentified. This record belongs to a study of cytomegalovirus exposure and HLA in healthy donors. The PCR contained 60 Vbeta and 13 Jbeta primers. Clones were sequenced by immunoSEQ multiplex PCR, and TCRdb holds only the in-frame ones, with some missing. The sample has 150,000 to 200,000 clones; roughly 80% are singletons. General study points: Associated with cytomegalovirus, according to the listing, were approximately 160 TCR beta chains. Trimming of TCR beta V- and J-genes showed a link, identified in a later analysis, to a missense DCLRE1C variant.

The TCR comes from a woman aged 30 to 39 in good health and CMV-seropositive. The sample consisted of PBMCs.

CDR3: CASSQAVGGPDTQYF. The CDR3 coding sequence is TGTGCCAGCAGCCAAGCTGTGGGGGGGCCTGATACGCAGTATTTT. The chain links TRBV4-2 to TRBJ2-3; perhaps TRBD2 as D (7 bases). In germline, CDR1 is LGHNA, CDR2 YNFKEQ. This CDR3 region has 15 residues. Trimming left V 1 base short and J 6 bases short, with 14 bases between.